This T cell receptor beta chain derives from a study of blood T cells in healthy people across ages. Then a second PCR, running roughly 7 to 11 cycles, was carried out with a sample-barcoded 5' primer and a J-beta primer mix. TCRdb itself ran the 5' RACE reads through MiXCR, one entry per CDR3 protein. Of about 680,000 distinct CDR3 sequences in the sample, 45% to 50% are singletons; the top ten hold roughly a third. The sample taken for sequencing was blood. The clonotype was recovered from a woman aged 60 to 75 in good health.

The DNA of the CDR3 is TGTGCCAGCAGCTTCGGCAGGGGCTACGAGCAGTACTTC. The encoded protein is CASSFGRGYEQYF. This sequence joins TRBV7-3 and TRBJ2-7; tentatively, D is TRBD1 (6 bases). There are 13 residues in the CDR3. From germline, CDR1 is SGHTA and CDR2 FQGTGA. Trimming took off 3 bases at V and 3 bases at J, with 9 bases between the two ends.